This T cell receptor (beta chain) comes out of a study of blood T cell repertoires in COVID-19. Background on the study: Acute-phase and convalescent COVID-19 samples originated in the United States, Italy and Spain.

Clones were sequenced by immunoSEQ multiplex PCR, and TCRdb holds only the in-frame ones, with some missing. The data hold some 190,000 clones, with approximately 91% observed a single time. The CDR3 covers 15 residues. V lost 0 bases, J lost 2 bases, and 11 bases lay in between. Germline V gives CDR1 SGHNT, CDR2 YYREEE (reference sequence). Sequencing input: peripheral blood. This sequence joins TRBV5-4 and TRBJ1-2, with D unclear. This TCR was sampled from a woman in her 40s who had recovered from COVID-19. DNA of the CDR3: TGTGCCAGCAGCTTGGCAAATCCAGCGAACTATGGCTACACCTTC. It is translated as CASSLANPANYGYTF.